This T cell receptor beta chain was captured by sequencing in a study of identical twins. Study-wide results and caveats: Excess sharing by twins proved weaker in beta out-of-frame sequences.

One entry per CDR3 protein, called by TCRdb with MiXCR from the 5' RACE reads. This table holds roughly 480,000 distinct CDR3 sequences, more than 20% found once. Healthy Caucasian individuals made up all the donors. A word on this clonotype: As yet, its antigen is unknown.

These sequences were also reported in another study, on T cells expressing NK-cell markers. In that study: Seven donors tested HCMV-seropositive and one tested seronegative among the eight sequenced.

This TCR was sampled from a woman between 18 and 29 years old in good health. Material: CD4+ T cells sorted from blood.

DNA of the CDR3: TGCAGTGCTGGAGGGGGGAGGAGAGACGAGCAGTACTTC. Its protein is CSAGGGRRDEQYF. The genes are TRBV20-1 and TRBJ2-7; D tentatively fits TRBD1 or TRBD2 (6 bases each). Germline values: CDR1 DFQATT, CDR2 SNEGSKA (reference sequence). V lost 5 bases and J 5 bases, leaving 16 bases between the germline ends. This CDR3 has 13 residues.